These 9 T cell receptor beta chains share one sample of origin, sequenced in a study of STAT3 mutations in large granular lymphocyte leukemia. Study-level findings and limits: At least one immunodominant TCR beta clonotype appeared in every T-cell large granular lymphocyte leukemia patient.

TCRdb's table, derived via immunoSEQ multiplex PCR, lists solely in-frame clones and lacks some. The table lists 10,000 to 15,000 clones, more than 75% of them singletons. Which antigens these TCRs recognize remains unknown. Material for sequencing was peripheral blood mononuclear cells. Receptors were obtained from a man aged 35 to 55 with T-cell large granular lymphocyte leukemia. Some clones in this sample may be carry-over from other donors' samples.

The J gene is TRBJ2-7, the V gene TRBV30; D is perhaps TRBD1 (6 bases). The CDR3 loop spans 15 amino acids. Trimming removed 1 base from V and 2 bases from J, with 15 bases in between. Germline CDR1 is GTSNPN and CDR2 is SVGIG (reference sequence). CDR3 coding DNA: TGTGCCTGGAGTGCCAGAACAGGGTCCGCCTACGAGCAGTACTTC. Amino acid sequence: CAWSARTGSAYEQYF.

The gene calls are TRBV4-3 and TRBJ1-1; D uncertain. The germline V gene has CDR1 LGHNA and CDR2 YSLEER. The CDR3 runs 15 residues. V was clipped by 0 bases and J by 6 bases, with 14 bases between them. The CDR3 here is CASSQDDQWLAEAFF. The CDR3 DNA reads TGCGCCAGCAGCCAAGACGACCAGTGGCTCGCTGAAGCTTTCTTT.

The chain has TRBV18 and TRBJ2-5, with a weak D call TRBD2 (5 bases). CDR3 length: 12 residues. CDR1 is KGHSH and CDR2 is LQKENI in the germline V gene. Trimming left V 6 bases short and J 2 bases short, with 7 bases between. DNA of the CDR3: TGTGCCAGCTCTCGGGATCAAGAGACCCAGTACTTC. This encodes CASSRDQETQYF.

In DNA form, the CDR3 reads TGTGCCTCCCGGGCCTCCGTTTGGGGTGAGCAGTACTTC. It is translated as CASRASVWGEQYF. The chain employs TRBV30 and TRBJ2-7, with D hard to call. Germline V CDR1 and CDR2: GTSNPN, SVGIG (reference sequence). There are 13 residues in the CDR3. Trimming cost V 7 bases and J 7 bases, with 20 bases left between them.

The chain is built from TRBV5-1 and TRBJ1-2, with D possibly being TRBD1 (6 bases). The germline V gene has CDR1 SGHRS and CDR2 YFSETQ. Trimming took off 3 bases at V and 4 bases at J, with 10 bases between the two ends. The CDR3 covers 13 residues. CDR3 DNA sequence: TGCGCCAGCAGCTCGGACAGCTCCTATGGCTACACCTTC. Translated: CASSSDSSYGYTF.

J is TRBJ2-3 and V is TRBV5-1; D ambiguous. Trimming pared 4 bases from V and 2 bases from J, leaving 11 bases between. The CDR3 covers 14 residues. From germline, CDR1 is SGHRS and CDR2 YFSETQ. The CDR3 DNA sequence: TGCGCCAGCAGCCTACTTTCCGACACAGATACGCAGTATTTT. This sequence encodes CASSLLSDTDTQYF.

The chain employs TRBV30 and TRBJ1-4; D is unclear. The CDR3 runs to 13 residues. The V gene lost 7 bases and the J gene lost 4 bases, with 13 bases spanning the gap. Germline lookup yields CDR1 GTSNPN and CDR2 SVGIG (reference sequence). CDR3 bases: TGTGCCTCGAGAGGACGGATTAATGAAAAACTGTTTTTT. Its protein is CASRGRINEKLFF.

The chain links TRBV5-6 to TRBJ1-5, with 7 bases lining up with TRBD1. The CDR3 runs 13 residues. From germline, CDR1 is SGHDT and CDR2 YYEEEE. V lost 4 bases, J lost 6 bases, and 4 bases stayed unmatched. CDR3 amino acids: CASSRRDSQPQHF. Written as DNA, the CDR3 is TGTGCCAGCAGCCGACGGGACAGTCAGCCCCAGCATTTT.

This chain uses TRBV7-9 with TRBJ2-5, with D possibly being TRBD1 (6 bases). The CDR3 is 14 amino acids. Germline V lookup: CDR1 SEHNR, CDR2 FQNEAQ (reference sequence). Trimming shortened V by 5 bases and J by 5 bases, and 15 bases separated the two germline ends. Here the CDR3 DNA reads TGTGCCAGCAGCGCCGCAGGGGCAGGGGAGACCCAGTACTTC. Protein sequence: CASSAAGAGETQYF.